Shown below are 13 T cell receptor beta chains from a single sample sequenced in a study of memory B cells and T cells in multiple sclerosis. Profiled with immunoSEQ multiplex PCR; TCRdb holds only in-frame clones, not every one. The data show 46,000 or so clones, roughly 80% seen once. Stimulus-free culture yielded autoproliferating CFSE-dim and non-proliferating CFSE-high T cells, each sequenced separately. Pooled replicate wells came from 5x10^7 CFSE-labeled PBMCs cultured 6 to 8 days without stimulus. These receptors have no identified antigens. The sequencing input was PBMCs from blood kept in culture. The receptors shown here come from a human donor with multiple sclerosis.

The J gene is TRBJ2-7, the V gene TRBV7-6; TRBD1 might be the D (5 bases). This CDR3 is 14 amino acids long. Trimming pared 3 bases from V and 5 bases from J, leaving 14 bases between. CDR1 is SGHVS, CDR2 FNYEAQ, per germline. DNA of the CDR3: TGTGCCAGCAGCTTGACAGTTTTATCCCACGAGCAGTACTTC. Amino acids: CASSLTVLSHEQYF.

This clone was found once. The genes are TRBV28 and TRBJ1-1, with 8 bases fitting TRBD1. After removal of 5 bases from V and 3 bases from J, the junction contained 8 bases not matched to a gene. Germline assignment: CDR1 MDHEN and CDR2 SYDVKM. The CDR3 spans 15 residues. Here the CDR3 reads CASSPFQGADTEAFF. CDR3 nucleotides: TGTGCCAGCAGTCCCTTCCAGGGGGCTGACACTGAAGCTTTCTTT.

The rearrangement links TRBV6-1 to TRBJ2-5, with 7 bases that match TRBD2. CDR1 is MNHNS and CDR2 is SASEGT in the germline V gene. The trim removed 7 bases at V and 2 bases at J, leaving 4 bases unmatched. The CDR3 covers 13 residues. The CDR3 loop reads CASIGLGQETQYF. CDR3 in DNA: TGTGCCAGCATCGGACTAGGACAAGAGACCCAGTACTTC.

The chain combines TRBV7-9 with TRBJ1-1, with D hard to call. CDR1 is SEHNR, CDR2 FQNEAQ, per germline (reference sequence). V was shortened by 1 base and J by 1 base, with 10 bases between the two germline ends. CDR3 length: 15 amino acids. The CDR3, as DNA: TGTGCCAGCAGCTTAGTAGGGCAGCAGAACACTGAAGCTTTCTTT. Translation gives CASSLVGQQNTEAFF.

The chain couples TRBV30 to TRBJ1-2, with a weak D call TRBD1 (5 bases). Germline V gene sequence: CDR1 GTSNPN, CDR2 SVGIG (reference sequence). Trimming took off 2 bases at V and 4 bases at J, with 14 bases between the two ends. CDR3 length: 14 residues. The CDR3 reads CAWSPFGTGYGYTF. CDR3 DNA: TGTGCCTGGAGTCCATTCGGGACCGGCTATGGCTACACCTTC.

The rearrangement joins TRBV4-3 to TRBJ1-1; 9 bases fit TRBD1. In germline, CDR1 is LGHNA, CDR2 YSLEER. V was pared by 0 bases and J by 0 bases, with 11 bases of the junction left unmatched. The CDR3 runs to 19 residues. In nucleotides, the CDR3 is TGCGCCAGCAGCCAAGAGTGGGACAGGGTCGGCTTCATGAACACTGAAGCTTTCTTT. It specifies CASSQEWDRVGFMNTEAFF.

This clone came up once. The gene calls are TRBV27 and TRBJ1-2; tentative D call: TRBD1 (6 bases). V was pared by 6 bases and J by 1 base, with 18 bases between. CDR1 is MNHEY, CDR2 SMNVEV, per germline (reference sequence). CDR3 size: 16 residues. In DNA form, the CDR3 reads TGTGCCAGCAGCCGCAGTGGGGGGGCACTTAACTATGGCTACACCTTC. It yields the protein CASSRSGGALNYGYTF.

In this sample, this clone turned up a few times. The V gene is TRBV30, the J gene TRBJ1-4; 7 bases align to TRBD1. V trimming: 0 bases; J trimming: 12 bases; junction bases outside the gene matches: 10. Per the germline V gene, CDR1 is GTSNPN and CDR2 is SVGIG (reference sequence). CDR3 length: 14 residues. The CDR3 is CAWSVLTGAGELFF. The CDR3 nucleotides are TGTGCCTGGAGTGTACTCACAGGGGCAGGGGAACTGTTTTTT.

This clone was counted a few times. The J gene is TRBJ2-5, the V gene TRBV7-9; D unclear. The CDR3 length is 13 residues. Germline V CDR1 and CDR2: SEHNR, FQNEAQ (reference sequence). The V gene lost 2 bases and the J gene lost 2 bases, with 6 bases spanning the gap. The CDR3 sequence is CASSLPAQETQYF. The CDR3 nucleotides are TGTGCCAGCAGCTTACCAGCACAAGAGACCCAGTACTTC.

V gene TRBV7-7 combines with J gene TRBJ2-3; maybe TRBD1 (5 bases). Looked up from germline, CDR1 is SSHAT and CDR2 is FNYEAQ (reference sequence). Trimming shortened V by 1 base and J by 3 bases, and 5 bases separated the two germline ends. The CDR3 is 13 amino acids. CDR3 DNA: TGTGCCAGCAGCTTAGAGGGGACAGATACGCAGTATTTT. Amino acid sequence: CASSLEGTDTQYF.

V usage is TRBV11-2 and J usage is TRBJ2-5; 15 nucleotides match TRBD2. Trimming at V came to 4 bases and at J to 4 bases, leaving 4 bases not matched to a gene. This CDR3 contains 16 residues. The germline V gene has CDR1 SGHAT and CDR2 FQNNGV. The CDR3 spells CASSSKGLAGGETQYF. CDR3 sequence (DNA): TGTGCCAGCAGCTCAAAGGGACTAGCGGGGGGAGAGACCCAGTACTTC.

The V gene is TRBV6-5, the J gene TRBJ1-4; D is undetermined. V was clipped by 0 bases and J by 6 bases, with 5 bases between them. The CDR3 spans 13 residues. The germline gives CDR1 MNHEY, CDR2 SVGAGI. The CDR3 DNA sequence: TGTGCCAGCAGTTACTCCCCGGATGAAAAACTGTTTTTT. This sequence encodes CASSYSPDEKLFF.

The V call is TRBV2, the J call TRBJ1-5, with D tentatively TRBD1 (6 bases). Per the germline V gene, CDR1 is SNHLY and CDR2 is FYNNEI. V was clipped by 6 bases and J by 3 bases, with 15 bases between them. The CDR3 sequence is 15 residues long. In nucleotides, the CDR3 is TGTGCCAGCAGCGCAAGGGGGACTCACAATCAGCCCCAGCATTTT. It encodes CASSARGTHNQPQHF. The full variable domain, completed using reference TRBV2 and TRBJ1-5, is EPEVTQTPSHQVTQMGQEVILRCVPISNHLYFYWYRQILGQKVEFLVSFYNNEISEKSEIFDDQFSVERPDGSNFTLKIRSTKLEDSAMYFCASSARGTHNQPQHFGDGTRLSIL.